The following is a T cell receptor (beta chain) sequence with its context. This entry is derived from a study of blood T cell repertoires in COVID-19. Germline CDR1 reads MDHEN; CDR2 reads SYDVKM. Trimming cost V 10 bases and J 4 bases, with 17 bases left between them. CDR3 length equals 13 residues. TCRdb keeps only in-frame clones here, not all; method: immunoSEQ multiplex PCR. The sample contains under 250,000 clones, about nine tenths of which appear only once. The chain uses TRBV28 and TRBJ2-7; maybe TRBD2 (6 bases). The TCR comes from a man aged 35-49 years who had recovered from COVID-19. Sequences were obtained from PBMCs or T cells enriched from blood (not recorded which). Written as DNA, the CDR3 is TGTGCCACCCTCGACGGGACTCGTTACGAGCAGTACTTC. Residues: CATLDGTRYEQYF.